Below are 3 T cell receptor beta chains sequenced from a single sample in a study of early T cells in non-severe SARS-CoV-2 infection. TCRdb analysed the 5' RACE reads with MiXCR anew, one entry per CDR3 protein. The sample yields approximately 56,000 distinct CDR3 sequences, approximately 10% seen once. What was sequenced was whole blood. Receptor source: an adult who was a healthcare worker with PCR-confirmed SARS-CoV-2 infection or an uninfected control (not recorded which).

In this sample, this clonotype turned up many times. The chain links TRBV7-3 to TRBJ2-7; TRBD2 matches 12 bases. CDR1 and CDR2 (germline): SGHTA, FQGTGA. CDR3 length equals 14 residues. V was clipped by 8 bases and J by 5 bases; unmatched bases: 7. This CDR3 reads CASGSTSGSDEQYF. CDR3 bases: TGTGCCAGCGGCTCGACTAGCGGGAGTGACGAGCAGTACTTC.

This clonotype turned up a few times. The chain employs TRBV4-2 and TRBJ2-3, with TRBD2 matching 10 bases. This CDR3 has 15 residues. Looked up from germline, CDR1 is LGHNA and CDR2 is YNFKEQ. Germline trimming cut 4 bases from V and 5 bases from J; bases unmatched to any gene: 6. This CDR3 reads CASSPQREGGDTQYF. CDR3 sequence (DNA): TGTGCCAGCAGCCCCCAGCGGGAGGGAGGAGATACGCAGTATTTT.

This clonotype was seen at least ten times. This chain uses TRBV6-2 or TRBV6-3 with TRBJ2-5, with TRBD2 matching over 7 bases. The CDR3 is 13 amino acids. V lost 5 bases to trimming and J lost 2 bases; unmatched junction nucleotides: 2. The germline CDR1 and CDR2 sequences are MNHEY and SVGEGT. The CDR3 region is CASSPGLQETQYF. CDR3 bases: TGTGCCAGCAGTCCGGGACTACAAGAGACCCAGTACTTC.